This TCR beta chain is drawn from a study of Graves' ophthalmopathy and Graves' hyperthyroidism. The study's findings and limits: Blood samples also showed most expanded thyroid clonotypes exceeding 0.001 frequency. Using a 13-signature model, the authors split ophthalmopathy from stable hyperthyroidism, with about 90% sensitivity and around 76% specificity. Ophthalmopathy progression was predicted by the model at approximately 71% sensitivity and less than 75% specificity.

CDR3 length: 15 residues. CDR1 and CDR2 (germline): DFQATT, SNEGSKA (reference sequence). Trimming took 6 bases from V and 1 from J, leaving 18 bases between them. RNA transcripts yielded amplified TCR beta CDR3 regions. HTBI-primed RT-PCR formed the first round, and a multiplex PCR formed the second. TCRdb reanalysed the multiplex PCR reads using MiXCR and keeps one entry per CDR3 protein. The table has under 350,000 distinct CDR3 sequences, about a sixth seen once. Each diagnosis was determined on the basis of clinical symptoms, serum thyroxine, TRAb, thyroid ultrasound and orbital computed tomography. This clonotype was observed at least ten times. The target antigen is unknown.

This sequence was found in an adult man with Graves' ophthalmopathy. The J gene is TRBJ2-5, the V gene TRBV20-1, with D possibly matching TRBD2 (5 bases). The sequencing input was peripheral blood. CDR3 in DNA: TGCAGTGCCCAGAGGGCCCGGTGGGGCCAAGAGACCCAGTACTTC. Amino acids: CSAQRARWGQETQYF.